This TCR beta chain was sequenced for a study of blood T cells in healthy people across ages. Germline V gives CDR1 SGHRS, CDR2 YFSETQ. V lost 5 bases to trimming and J lost 0 bases, with 24 bases between them. The CDR3 sequence is 20 residues long. Alongside a J-beta primer mix, a sample-barcoded 5' primer served in a second PCR lasting about 7 to 11 cycles. TCRdb passed the 5' RACE reads through MiXCR, listing each CDR3 protein once. The table lists over 600,000 distinct CDR3 sequences, around 50% of them singletons. This clonotype came up many times. Material for sequencing was blood. This TCR derives from a man between 40 and 49 years old in good health. The rearrangement links TRBV5-1 to TRBJ2-6; D gene unclear. The CDR3 DNA follows: TGCGCCAGCAGTACGAATCCCTTGGCAGGCTTCAGCTCTGGGGCCAACGTCCTGACTTTC. The encoded protein is CASSTNPLAGFSSGANVLTF. The variable domain in full, with the rest retrieved from reference TRBV5-1 and TRBJ2-6, is KAGVTQTPRYLIKTRGQQVTLSCSPISGHRSVSWYQQTPGQGLQFLFEYFSETQRNKGNFPGRFSGRQFSNSRSEMNVSTLELGDSALYLCASSTNPLAGFSSGANVLTFGAGSRLTVL.